This T cell receptor (beta chain) was obtained from a study of blood T cell repertoires in COVID-19. Whole-study context: Sites across the United States, Italy and Spain contributed samples from acute and convalescent COVID-19. PBMCs, B-cell-depleted T cells, or T cells provided the cDNA or gDNA that made up the material.

Per the authors' pipeline: Researchers report that nucleated cell counts were estimated from reference gene primer amplification. Measured with immunoSEQ multiplex PCR; TCRdb has only the in-frame clones, and not every one. Clonal size and the V and J genes are those of that table, whereas D and trimming came from the DNA. Of around 120,000 clones in the sample, approximately 79% were seen once. The germline V gene has CDR1 SNHLY and CDR2 FYNNEI. The CDR3 loop spans 15 amino acids. Trimming took 6 bases from V and 2 from J; bases not matched to a gene: 7. The material sequenced was peripheral blood. The sequence was obtained from a man over 45 with acute or convalescent COVID-19. V is TRBV2 and J is TRBJ1-2, with TRBD1 identical over 9 bases. The CDR3 spells CASRGTGWVNYGYTF. CDR3 coding DNA: TGTGCCAGCAGGGGGACAGGGTGGGTAAACTATGGCTACACCTTC.